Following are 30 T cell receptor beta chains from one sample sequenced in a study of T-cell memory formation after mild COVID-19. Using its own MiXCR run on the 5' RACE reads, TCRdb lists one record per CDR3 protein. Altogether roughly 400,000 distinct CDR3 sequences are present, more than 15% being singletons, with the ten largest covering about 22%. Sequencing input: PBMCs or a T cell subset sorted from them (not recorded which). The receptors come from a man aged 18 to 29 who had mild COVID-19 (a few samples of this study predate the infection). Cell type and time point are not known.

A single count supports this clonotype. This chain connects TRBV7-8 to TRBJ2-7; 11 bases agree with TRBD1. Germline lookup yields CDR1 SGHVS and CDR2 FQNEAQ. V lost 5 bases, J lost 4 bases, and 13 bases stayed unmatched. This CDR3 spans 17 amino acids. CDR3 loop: CASSREGQGATPYEQYV. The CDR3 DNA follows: TGTGCCAGCAGCAGAGAAGGACAGGGGGCAACGCCTTACGAGCAGTACGTC.

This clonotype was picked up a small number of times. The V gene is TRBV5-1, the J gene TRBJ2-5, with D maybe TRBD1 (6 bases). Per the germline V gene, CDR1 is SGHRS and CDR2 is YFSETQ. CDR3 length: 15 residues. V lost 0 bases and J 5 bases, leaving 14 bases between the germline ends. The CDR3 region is CASSLGTAIGETQYF. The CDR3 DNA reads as TGCGCCAGCAGCTTGGGGACAGCCATAGGTGAGACCCAGTACTTC.

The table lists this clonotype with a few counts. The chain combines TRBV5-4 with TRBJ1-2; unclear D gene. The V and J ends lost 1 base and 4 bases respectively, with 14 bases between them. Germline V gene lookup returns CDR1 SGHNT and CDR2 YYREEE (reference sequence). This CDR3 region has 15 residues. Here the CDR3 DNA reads TGTGCCAGCAGCTTGCCCCCCCGGAACATCTATGGCTACACCTTC. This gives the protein CASSLPPRNIYGYTF.

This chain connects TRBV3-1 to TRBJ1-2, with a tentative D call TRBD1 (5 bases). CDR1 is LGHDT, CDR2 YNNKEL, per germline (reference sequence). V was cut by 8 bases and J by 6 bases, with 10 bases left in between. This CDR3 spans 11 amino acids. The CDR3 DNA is TGTGCCAGCTTCGGGGGGGATGGCTACACCTTC. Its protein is CASFGGDGYTF.

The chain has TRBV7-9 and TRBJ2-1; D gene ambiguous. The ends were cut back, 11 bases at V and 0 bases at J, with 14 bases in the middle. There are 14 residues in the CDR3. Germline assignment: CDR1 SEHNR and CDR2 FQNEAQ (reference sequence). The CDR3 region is CAFPRSSSYNEQFF. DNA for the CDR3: TGTGCCTTCCCGAGGAGTAGCTCCTACAATGAGCAGTTCTTC.

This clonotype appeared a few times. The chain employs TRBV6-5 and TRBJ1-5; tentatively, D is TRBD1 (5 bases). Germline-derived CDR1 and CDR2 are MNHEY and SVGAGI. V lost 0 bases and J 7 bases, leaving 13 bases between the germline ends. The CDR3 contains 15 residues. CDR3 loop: CASSYSGDLGQPQHF. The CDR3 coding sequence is TGTGCCAGCAGTTACTCGGGGGACTTGGGGCAGCCCCAGCATTTT.

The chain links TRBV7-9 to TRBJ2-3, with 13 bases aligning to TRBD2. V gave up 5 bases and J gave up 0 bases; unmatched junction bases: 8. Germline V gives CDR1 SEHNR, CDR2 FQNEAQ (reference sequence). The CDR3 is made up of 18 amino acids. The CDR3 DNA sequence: TGTGCCAGCAGCCCACGGACTAGCGGGGGCACTAGCACAGATACGCAGTATTTT. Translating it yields CASSPRTSGGTSTDTQYF. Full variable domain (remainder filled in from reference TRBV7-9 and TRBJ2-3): DTGVSQNPRHKITKRGQNVTFRCDPISEHNRLYWYRQTLGQGPEFLTYFQNEAQLEKSRLLSDRFSAERPKGSFSTLEIQRTEQGDSAMYLCASSPRTSGGTSTDTQYFGPGTRLTVL.

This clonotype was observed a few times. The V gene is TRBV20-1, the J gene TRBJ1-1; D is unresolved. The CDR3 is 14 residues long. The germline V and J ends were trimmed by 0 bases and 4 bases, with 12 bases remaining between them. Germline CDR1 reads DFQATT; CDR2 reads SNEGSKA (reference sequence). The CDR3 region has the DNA TGCAGTGCTAGAGATCACCGTGGGAGCACTGAAGCTTTCTTT. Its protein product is CSARDHRGSTEAFF.

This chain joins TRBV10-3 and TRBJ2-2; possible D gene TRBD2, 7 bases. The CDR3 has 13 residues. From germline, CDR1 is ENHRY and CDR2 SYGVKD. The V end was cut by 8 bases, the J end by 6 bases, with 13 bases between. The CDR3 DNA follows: TGTGCCATCGGGGGGGCCCCCTCCGGGGAGCTGTTTTTT. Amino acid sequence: CAIGGAPSGELFF.

CDR3 residues: CAWTPRTSQETQYF. CDR3 nucleotide sequence: TGTGCCTGGACCCCCCGGACTAGCCAAGAGACCCAGTACTTC. V is TRBV30 and J is TRBJ2-5; 7 bases agree with TRBD2. The germline CDR1 and CDR2 sequences are GTSNPN and SVGIG (reference sequence). Trimming took 4 bases from V and 1 from J; bases not matched to a gene: 6. The CDR3 loop spans 14 amino acids.

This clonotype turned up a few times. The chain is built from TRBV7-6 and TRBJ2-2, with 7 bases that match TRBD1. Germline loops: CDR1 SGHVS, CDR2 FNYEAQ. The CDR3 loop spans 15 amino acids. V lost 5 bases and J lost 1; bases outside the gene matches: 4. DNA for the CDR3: TGTGCCAGCAGCCAGAGGACAGGGAACACCGGGGAGCTGTTTTTT. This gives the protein CASSQRTGNTGELFF.

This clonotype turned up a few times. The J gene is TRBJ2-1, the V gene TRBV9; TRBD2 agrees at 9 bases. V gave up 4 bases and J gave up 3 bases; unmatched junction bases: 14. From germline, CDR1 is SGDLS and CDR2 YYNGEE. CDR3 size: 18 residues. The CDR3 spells CASSLSSGGSNFYNEQFF. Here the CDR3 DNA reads TGTGCCAGCAGCCTGAGCAGCGGGGGGTCCAATTTCTACAATGAGCAGTTCTTC.

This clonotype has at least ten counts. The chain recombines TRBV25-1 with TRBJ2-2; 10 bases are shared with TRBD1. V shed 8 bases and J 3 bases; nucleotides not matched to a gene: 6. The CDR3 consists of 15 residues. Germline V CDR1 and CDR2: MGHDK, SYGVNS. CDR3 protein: CASAAGTGDTGELFF. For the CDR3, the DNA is TGTGCCAGCGCAGCCGGGACAGGGGACACCGGGGAGCTGTTTTTT.

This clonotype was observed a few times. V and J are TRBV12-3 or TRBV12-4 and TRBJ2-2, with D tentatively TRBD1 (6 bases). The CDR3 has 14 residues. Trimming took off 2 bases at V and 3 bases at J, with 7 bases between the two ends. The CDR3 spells CASSLYRDTGELFF. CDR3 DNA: TGTGCCAGCAGTTTATACAGGGACACCGGGGAGCTGTTTTTT.

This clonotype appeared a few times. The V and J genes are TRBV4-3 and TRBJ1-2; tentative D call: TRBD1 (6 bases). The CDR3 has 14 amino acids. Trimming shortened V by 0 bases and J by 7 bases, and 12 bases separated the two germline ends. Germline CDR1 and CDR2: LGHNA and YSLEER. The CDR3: CASSQDWGLGGYTF. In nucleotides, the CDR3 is TGCGCCAGCAGCCAAGATTGGGGGCTGGGTGGCTACACCTTC.

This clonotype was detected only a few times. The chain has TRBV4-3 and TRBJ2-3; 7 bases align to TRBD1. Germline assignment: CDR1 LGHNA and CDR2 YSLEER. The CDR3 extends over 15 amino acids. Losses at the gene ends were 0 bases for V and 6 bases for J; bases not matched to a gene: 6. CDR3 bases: TGCGCCAGCAGCCAAGATTACAGGGGTGAGGATACGCAGTATTTT. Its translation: CASSQDYRGEDTQYF.

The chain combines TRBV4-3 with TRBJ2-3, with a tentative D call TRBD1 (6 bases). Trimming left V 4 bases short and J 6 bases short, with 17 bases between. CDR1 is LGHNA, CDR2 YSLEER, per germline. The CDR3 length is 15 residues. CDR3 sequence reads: CASSRTAADGDTQYF. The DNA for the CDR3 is TGCGCCAGCAGCCGGACAGCCGCCGATGGGGATACGCAGTATTTT.

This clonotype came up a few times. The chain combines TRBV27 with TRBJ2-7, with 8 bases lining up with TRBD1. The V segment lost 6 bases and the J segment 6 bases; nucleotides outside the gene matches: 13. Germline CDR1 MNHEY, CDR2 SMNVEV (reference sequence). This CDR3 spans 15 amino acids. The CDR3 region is CASRTGVFVAGEQYF. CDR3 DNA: TGTGCCAGCAGGACAGGGGTCTTCGTAGCTGGCGAGCAGTACTTC.

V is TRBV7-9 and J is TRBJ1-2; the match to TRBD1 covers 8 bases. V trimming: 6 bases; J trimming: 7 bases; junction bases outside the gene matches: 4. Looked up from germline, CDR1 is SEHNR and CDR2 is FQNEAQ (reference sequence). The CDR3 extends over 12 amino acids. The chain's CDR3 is CASRRTGSGYTF. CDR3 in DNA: TGTGCCAGCAGGCGGACAGGGTCTGGCTACACCTTC.

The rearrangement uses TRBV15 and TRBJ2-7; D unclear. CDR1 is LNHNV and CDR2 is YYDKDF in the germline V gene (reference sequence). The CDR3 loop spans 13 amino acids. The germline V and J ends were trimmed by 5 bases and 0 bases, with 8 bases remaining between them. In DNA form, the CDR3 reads TGTGCCACCAGCTCACGTACCTCCTACGAGCAGTACGTC. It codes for CATSSRTSYEQYV.

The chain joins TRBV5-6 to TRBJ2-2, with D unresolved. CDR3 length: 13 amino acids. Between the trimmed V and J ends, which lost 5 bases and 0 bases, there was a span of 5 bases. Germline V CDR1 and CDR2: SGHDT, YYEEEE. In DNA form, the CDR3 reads TGTGCCAGCAGACCCGCGAACACCGGGGAGCTGTTTTTT. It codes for CASRPANTGELFF.

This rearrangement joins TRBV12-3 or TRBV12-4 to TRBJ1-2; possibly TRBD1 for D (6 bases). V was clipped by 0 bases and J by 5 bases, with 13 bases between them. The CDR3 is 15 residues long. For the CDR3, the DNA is TGTGCCAGCAGTTTAGCGCTTGAGGGGGAGTATGGCTACACCTTC. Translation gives CASSLALEGEYGYTF.

The CDR3 loop reads CASSWDDRQPQHF. The CDR3 coding sequence is TGTGCCAGCAGCTGGGACGATCGACAGCCCCAGCATTTT. The chain joins TRBV7-2 to TRBJ1-5; possible D gene TRBD1, 5 bases. Trimming shortened V by 4 bases and J by 7 bases, and 11 bases separated the two germline ends. There are 13 residues in the CDR3. Germline V gene lookup returns CDR1 SGHTA and CDR2 FQGNSA.

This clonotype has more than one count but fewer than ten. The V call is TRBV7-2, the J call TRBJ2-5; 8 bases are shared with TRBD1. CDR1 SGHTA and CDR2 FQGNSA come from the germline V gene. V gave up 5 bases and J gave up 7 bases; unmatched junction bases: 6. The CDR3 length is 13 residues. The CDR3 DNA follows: TGTGCCAGCAGCCGGGACAGGACAGGGACCCAGTACTTC. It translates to CASSRDRTGTQYF.

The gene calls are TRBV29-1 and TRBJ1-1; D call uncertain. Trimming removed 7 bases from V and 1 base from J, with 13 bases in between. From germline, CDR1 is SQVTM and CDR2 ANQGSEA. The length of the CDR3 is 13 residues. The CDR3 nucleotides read TGCAGCGCCATAAAGGAACAGAACACTGAAGCTTTCTTT. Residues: CSAIKEQNTEAFF.

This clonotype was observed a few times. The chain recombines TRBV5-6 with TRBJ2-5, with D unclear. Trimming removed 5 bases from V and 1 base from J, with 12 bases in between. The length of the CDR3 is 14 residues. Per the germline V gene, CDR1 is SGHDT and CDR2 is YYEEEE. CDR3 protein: CASRWTVGQETQYF. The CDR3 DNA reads TGTGCCAGCAGGTGGACGGTCGGCCAAGAGACCCAGTACTTC.

The CDR3 region is CASSSGTSWTQYF. CDR3 bases: TGTGCCAGCAGTTCCGGGACTAGTTGGACCCAGTACTTC. The chain has TRBV12-3 or TRBV12-4 and TRBJ2-5, with 8 positions matching TRBD2. The junction had 5 bases not matched to a gene; V was cut back by 4 bases and J by 7 bases. The CDR3 is 13 residues long.

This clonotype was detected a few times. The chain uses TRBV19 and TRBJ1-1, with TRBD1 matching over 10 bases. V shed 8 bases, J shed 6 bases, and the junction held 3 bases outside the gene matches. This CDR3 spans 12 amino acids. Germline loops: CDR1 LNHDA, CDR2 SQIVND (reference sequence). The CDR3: CASGDRGAEAFF. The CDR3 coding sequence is TGTGCCAGTGGGGACAGGGGTGCTGAAGCTTTCTTT.

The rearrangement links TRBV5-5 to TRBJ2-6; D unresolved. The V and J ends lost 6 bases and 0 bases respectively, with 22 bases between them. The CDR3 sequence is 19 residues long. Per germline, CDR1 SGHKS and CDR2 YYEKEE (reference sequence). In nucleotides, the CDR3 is TGTGCCAGCACCCATGCCGCGCAGGTTGGGTTCTCTGGGGCCAACGTCCTGACTTTC. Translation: CASTHAAQVGFSGANVLTF. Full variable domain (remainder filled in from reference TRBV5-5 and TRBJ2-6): DAGVTQSPTHLIKTRGQQVTLRCSPISGHKSVSWYQQVLGQGPQFIFQYYEKEERGRGNFPDRFSARQFPNYSSELNVNALLLGDSALYLCASTHAAQVGFSGANVLTFGAGSRLTVL.

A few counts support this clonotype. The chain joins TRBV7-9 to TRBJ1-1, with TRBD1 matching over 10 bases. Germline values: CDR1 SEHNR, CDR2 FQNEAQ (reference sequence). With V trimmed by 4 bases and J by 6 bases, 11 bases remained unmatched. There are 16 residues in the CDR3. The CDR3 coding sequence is TGTGCCAGCAGCTCCACAACCCTAGGACAGGGGGCTGAAGCTTTCTTT. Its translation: CASSSTTLGQGAEAFF.